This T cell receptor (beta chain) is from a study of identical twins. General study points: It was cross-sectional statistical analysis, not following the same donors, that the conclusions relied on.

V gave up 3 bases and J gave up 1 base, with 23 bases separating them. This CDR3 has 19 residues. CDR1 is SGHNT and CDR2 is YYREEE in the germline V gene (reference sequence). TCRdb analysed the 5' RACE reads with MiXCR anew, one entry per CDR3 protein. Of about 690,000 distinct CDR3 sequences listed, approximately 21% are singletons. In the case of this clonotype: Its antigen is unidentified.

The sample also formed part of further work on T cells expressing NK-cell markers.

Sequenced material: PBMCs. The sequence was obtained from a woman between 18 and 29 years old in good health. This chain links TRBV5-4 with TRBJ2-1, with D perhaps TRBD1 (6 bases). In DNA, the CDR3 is TGTGCCAGCAGCTATAACAGGGAGTTAGAACTAAGGTCCTACAATGAGCAGTTCTTC. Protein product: CASSYNRELELRSYNEQFF.